This TCR beta chain was profiled in a study of neoadjuvant nivolumab and ipilimumab in lung cancer. Study-wide results and limits: Higher pretherapy blood TCR richness went with higher resected-tumor richness. TCR richness and clonality were higher in tumors than adjacent uninvolved lung. From pretherapy to surgery, tumor richness and clonality rose with dual therapy. TCR receptors were sequenced in few samples.

Concerning this clone: Its antigen is unidentified.

V was shortened by 5 bases and J by 5 bases, with 18 bases between the two germline ends. The CDR3 runs to 15 residues. Germline CDR1 LNHDA, CDR2 SQIVND (reference sequence). Only in-frame clones appear in the TCRdb table, and some are missing; sequencing was by immunoSEQ multiplex PCR. The data show 25,000 to 30,000 clones, with roughly 80% seen just once and about 9% held by the top ten. The sample consisted of tumor tissue, taken after neoadjuvant nivolumab, alone or with ipilimumab, at or shortly before surgery. The clonotype originates from an adult with non-small cell lung cancer. The V call is TRBV19, the J call TRBJ1-2, with unresolved D. The CDR3 sequence is CASSASSGKSYGYTF. CDR3 in DNA: TGTGCCAGTAGTGCGAGTTCCGGAAAGTCGTATGGCTACACCTTC.